This record covers a single T cell receptor (beta chain). Its target is not known. Original processing notes: Differences in CDR3 between clinicopathological groups were drawn on to build a classifier intended to discriminate distant-metastatic papillary thyroid cancer patients. TCRdb reprocessed the PCR reads using MiXCR. The V and J calls here are based on TCRdb, not the publication. Of over 30,000 clones in the sample, about a fifth were seen once. This entry is derived from a study of metastatic and nonmetastatic thyroid tumors. Background on the study: Repertoires from malignant and benign thyroid patients were compared across blood and tumor or nodule tissue.

Study-level results: In both blood and tumor samples, TCR beta diversity was reported significantly higher for malignant than benign nodules.

Until they underwent thyroid surgery, no patient had received any treatment. The CDR3 covers 13 residues. From germline, CDR1 is SNHLY and CDR2 FYNNEI. V lost 6 bases to trimming and J lost 1 base, with 8 bases between them. The receptor comes from a male donor with papillary thyroid cancer or a benign thyroid nodule (not recorded which). Some clones in this sample may be carry-over from other donors' samples. The sample comprised tumor tissue. The chain recombines TRBV2 with TRBJ2-3; weak D call: TRBD1 (6 bases). This chain's CDR3 is CASRPGGTDTQYF. The CDR3 DNA reads TGTGCCAGCAGGCCAGGGGGCACAGATACGCAGTATTTT.